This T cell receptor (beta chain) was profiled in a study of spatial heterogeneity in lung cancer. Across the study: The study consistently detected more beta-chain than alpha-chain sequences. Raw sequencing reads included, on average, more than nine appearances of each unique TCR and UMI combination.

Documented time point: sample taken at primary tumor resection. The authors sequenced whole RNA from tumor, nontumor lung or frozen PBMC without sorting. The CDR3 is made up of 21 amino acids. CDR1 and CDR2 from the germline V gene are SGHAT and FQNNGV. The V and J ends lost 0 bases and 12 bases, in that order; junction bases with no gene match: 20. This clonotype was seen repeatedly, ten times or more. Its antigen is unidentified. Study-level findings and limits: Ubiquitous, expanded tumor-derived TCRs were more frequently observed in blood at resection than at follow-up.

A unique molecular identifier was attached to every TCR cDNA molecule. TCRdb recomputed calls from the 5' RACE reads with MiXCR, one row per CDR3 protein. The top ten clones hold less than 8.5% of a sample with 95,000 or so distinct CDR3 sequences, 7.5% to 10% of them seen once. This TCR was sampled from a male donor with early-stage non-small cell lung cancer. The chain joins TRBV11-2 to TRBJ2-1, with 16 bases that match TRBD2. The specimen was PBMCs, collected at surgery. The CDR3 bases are TGTGCCAGCAGCTTAGATTATTTGGGGGCGACCGGGACTAGCGGGAGGGCCTGGCAGTTCTTC. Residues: CASSLDYLGATGTSGRAWQFF.